The clone carrying this T cell receptor (beta chain) has more than one count but fewer than ten. Its antigen remains unknown. The sample belongs to a study of vaccination and CD4 T cells after COVID-19. Study-wide context: Some control cultures received a CEFX pool, which served as the positive control. Others received an HIV-1 Nef pool or no peptide. Study conclusions and caveats: Spike mono-reactivity was evident in 304 of the 307 vaccine-specific clones derived from convalescent patients.

The Oncomine TCR Beta short-read assay was what sequenced the DNA obtained from cultured CD4+ T cells. TCRdb analysed the PCR reads with MiXCR anew, one entry per CDR3 protein. The table records some 5,900 distinct CDR3 sequences, roughly three fifths of them present only once. Treatment specified: roughly nine-day PBMC culture with coronavirus spike peptide pools or control peptides (ViraFEST assay). Per well, about 2.2 million PBMCs were cultured in the presence of roughly 9.1 IU/ml IL-2 and 10 ug/ml peptide pools. Germline values: CDR1 DFQATT, CDR2 SNEGSKA (reference sequence). V was trimmed by 1 base and J by 4 bases, leaving 10 bases between them. CDR3 length: 13 residues.

The sequence derives from a human donor who had recovered from COVID-19. Sequencing used CD4+ T cells from blood, cultured in vitro. The chain joins TRBV20-1 to TRBJ1-1; D not resolved. The CDR3 nucleotides read TGCAGTGCTAGAGCGGCGATCCTCACTGAAGCTTTCTTT. The encoded protein is CSARAAILTEAFF.